These 23 T cell receptor beta chains were sequenced from one sample in a study of blood T cell repertoires in COVID-19 (TCRdb year 2020). The library relied on the immunoSEQ multiplex PCR assay. The source is immuneACCESS, and TCRdb retained only in-frame sequences with V and J called. Part of the clones is not carried over; for the studies checked, unresolved V genes explain less than half of this, and the remainder is unexplained. This sample holds over 120,000 clones; 80% were observed only once. Of the sample, about 4% is held by the ten largest clones. The sequenced sample consisted of peripheral blood. The receptors stem from a man aged 70 or older who had recovered from COVID-19.

This sequence joins TRBV5-1 and TRBJ2-3, with TRBD2 as a possible D gene (6 bases). Trimming took 4 bases from V and 6 from J, leaving 15 bases between them. Germline CDR1 and CDR2: SGHRS and YFSETQ. CDR3 length: 14 amino acids. DNA of the CDR3: TGCGCCAGCAGCCCTGGGGGAGGCATCGATACGCAGTATTTT. Translating gives CASSPGGGIDTQYF.

This chain uses TRBV7-9 with TRBJ2-5, with D possibly being TRBD1 (6 bases). V lost 5 bases and J lost 1, with 14 bases in between. CDR3 length: 15 residues. The germline V gene has CDR1 SEHNR and CDR2 FQNEAQ (reference sequence). In DNA, the CDR3 is TGTGCCAGCAGCCCCCCCCCGACAGGCCAAGAGACCCAGTACTTC. Residues: CASSPPPTGQETQYF.

A single count supports this clone. V usage is TRBV5-1 and J usage is TRBJ1-6, with TRBD1 matching 9 bases. V gave up 4 bases and J gave up 9 bases; unmatched junction bases: 11. The V gene's germline CDR1 is SGHRS and CDR2 YFSETQ. CDR3 length: 16 residues. The CDR3 loop is CASSVDPGQGFSPLHF. CDR3 in DNA: TGCGCCAGCAGCGTTGACCCGGGACAGGGATTTTCACCCCTCCACTTT.

V and J are TRBV20-1 and TRBJ2-1, with D perhaps TRBD2 (7 bases). Germline assignment: CDR1 DFQATT and CDR2 SNEGSKA (reference sequence). V was cut by 7 bases and J by 9 bases, with 13 bases left in between. The CDR3 totals 11 residues. CDR3 nucleotides: TGCAGTGTTTGGGGGGGCGGTGAGCAGTTCTTC. Translating gives CSVWGGGEQFF.

The chain has TRBV5-6 and TRBJ2-2; possible D gene TRBD1, 6 bases. V shed 3 bases and J shed 0 bases, with 12 bases lying between them. The CDR3 length is 16 residues. In germline, CDR1 is SGHDT, CDR2 YYEEEE. This CDR3 reads CASSSDTGSNTGELFF. The CDR3 DNA sequence: TGTGCCAGCAGCTCAGATACAGGGTCGAACACCGGGGAGCTGTTTTTT.

This clone was seen many times. The V call is TRBV11-2, the J call TRBJ2-7; D remains ambiguous. Germline V gene lookup returns CDR1 SGHAT and CDR2 FQNNGV. The CDR3 totals 16 residues. V was shortened by 5 bases and J by 0 bases, with 17 bases between the two germline ends. CDR3 nucleotide sequence: TGTGCCAGCAGCGACCGGCGGTTGTTTCCCTCCTACGAGCAGTACTTC. Its translation is CASSDRRLFPSYEQYF.

The chain combines TRBV30 with TRBJ2-4; TRBD1 might be the D (5 bases). Trimming removed 1 base at V and 0 bases at J, with 13 bases between. Germline CDR1 and CDR2: GTSNPN and SVGIG (reference sequence). This CDR3 contains 16 residues. CDR3 loop: CAWSAGRALAKNIQYF. The DNA of the CDR3 is TGTGCCTGGAGTGCAGGCAGGGCCTTAGCCAAAAACATTCAGTACTTC. The full variable domain, its missing parts supplied by reference TRBV30 and TRBJ2-4, is SQTIHQWPATLVQPVGSPLSLECTVEGTSNPNLYWYRQAAGRGLQLLFYSVGIGQISSEVPQNLSASRPQDRQFILSSKKLLLSDSGFYLCAWSAGRALAKNIQYFGAGTRLSVL.

The chain uses TRBV18 and TRBJ1-1; D unclear. CDR1 is KGHSH and CDR2 is LQKENI in the germline V gene. This CDR3 is 12 amino acids long. CDR3 region: CESRDGVTEAFF. CDR3 DNA: TGTGAAAGCCGTGATGGTGTCACTGAAGCTTTCTTT.

The V call is TRBV30, the J call TRBJ1-1; weak D call: TRBD1 (6 bases). This CDR3 spans 13 amino acids. Trimming left V 4 bases short and J 6 bases short, with 15 bases between. Germline lookup yields CDR1 GTSNPN and CDR2 SVGIG (reference sequence). Here the CDR3 DNA reads TGTGCCTGGAAATGGGGGCGGATCGCTGAAGCTTTCTTT. Encoded protein: CAWKWGRIAEAFF.

The J gene is TRBJ1-1, the V gene TRBV11-3, with D possibly matching TRBD1 (5 bases). V was cut by 7 bases and J by 1 base, with 19 bases left in between. This CDR3 spans 16 amino acids. The germline CDR1 and CDR2 sequences are SGHNT and YENEEA. CDR3 bases: TGTGCCAGCATCCTACCCGCCGGGGGGGGGAACACTGAAGCTTTCTTT. Its protein is CASILPAGGGNTEAFF. Full variable domain (outside the CDR3, taken from reference TRBV11-3 and TRBJ1-1): EAGVVQSPRYKIIEKKQPVAFWCNPISGHNTLYWYLQNLGQGPELLIRYENEEAVDDSQLPKDRFSAERLKGVDSTLKIQPAELGDSAVYLCASILPAGGGNTEAFFGQGTRLTVV.

This chain links TRBV5-1 with TRBJ2-3, with D possibly TRBD2 on 6 matching bases. Trimming took 1 base from V and 2 from J, leaving 11 bases between them. The CDR3 spans 15 residues. Germline CDR1 SGHRS, CDR2 YFSETQ. CDR3 sequence: CASSLRAGSTDTQYF. The DNA of the CDR3 is TGCGCCAGCAGCTTGAGGGCGGGATCCACAGATACGCAGTATTTT.

The chain couples TRBV29-1 to TRBJ2-5; TRBD2 matches at 10 bases. This CDR3 comprises 15 residues. The V gene's germline CDR1 is SQVTM and CDR2 ANQGSEA. J was trimmed by 1 base and V by 4 bases; bases with no gene match: 6. The CDR3 DNA reads as TGCAGCGTTGCAGGACTAGCGGAGATCCAAGAGACCCAGTACTTC. This translates into CSVAGLAEIQETQYF.

The chain recombines TRBV19 with TRBJ1-3, with 7 bases lining up with TRBD1. The CDR3 extends over 14 amino acids. Unmatched junction bases numbered 6, after V lost 6 bases and J lost 4 bases. In germline, CDR1 is LNHDA, CDR2 SQIVND (reference sequence). This CDR3 is CASRETGRGNTIYF. The CDR3 DNA reads TGTGCCAGTAGGGAGACAGGGCGAGGAAACACCATATATTTT.

J is TRBJ2-1 and V is TRBV11-3, with 10 bases matching TRBD2. V trimming: 5 bases; J trimming: 5 bases; junction bases outside the gene matches: 6. The germline gives CDR1 SGHNT, CDR2 YENEEA. The CDR3 contains 15 residues. CDR3 coding DNA: TGTGCCAGCAGCCCCGGGACTAGCGCCAACAATGAGCAGTTCTTC. Its translation: CASSPGTSANNEQFF.

This chain joins TRBV6-5 and TRBJ1-5; D gene uncertain. There are 13 residues in the CDR3. CDR1 is MNHEY and CDR2 is SVGAGI in the germline V gene. Trimming removed 7 bases from V and 1 base from J, with 8 bases in between. CDR3 in DNA: TGTGCCAGCACGGAGACGAGCAATCAGCCCCAGCATTTT. It encodes CASTETSNQPQHF.

In regard to this clone: Other nucleotide sequences from this sample produce the same CDR3. The chain joins TRBV19 to TRBJ2-7; D possibly corresponds to TRBD2 (6 bases). The germline V and J ends were trimmed by 2 bases and 5 bases, with 10 bases remaining between them. The CDR3 loop spans 13 amino acids. From germline, CDR1 is LNHDA and CDR2 SQIVND (reference sequence). The CDR3 protein is CASSITGSNEQYF. CDR3 DNA: TGTGCCAGTAGTATAACCGGGAGTAACGAGCAGTACTTC. Drawing the rest from reference TRBV19 and TRBJ2-7, the complete variable domain is DGGITQSPKYLFRKEGQNVTLSCEQNLNHDAMYWYRQDPGQGLRLIYYSQIVNDFQKGDIAEGYSVSREKKESFPLTVTSAQKNPTAFYLCASSITGSNEQYFGPGTRLTVT.

The chain is built from TRBV4-1 and TRBJ1-2, with D perhaps TRBD1 (6 bases). The CDR3 consists of 17 residues. Germline lookup yields CDR1 MGHRA and CDR2 YSYEKL. The V end lost 0 bases, the J end lost 4 bases, and 18 bases lay between the germline ends. The CDR3 loop is CASSQDLPQGRLYGYTF. The CDR3, as DNA: TGCGCCAGCAGCCAAGATCTCCCACAGGGCAGACTCTATGGCTACACCTTC.

The chain joins TRBV6-5 to TRBJ2-7; D might be TRBD1 (5 bases). Germline V lookup: CDR1 MNHEY, CDR2 SVGAGI. This CDR3 has 15 residues. V lost 0 bases and J lost 2, with 11 bases in between. The CDR3 nucleotides are TGTGCCAGCAGTTACTCTTCACAGGACCCCTACGAGCAGTACTTC. Protein product: CASSYSSQDPYEQYF.

This chain joins TRBV27 and TRBJ2-5; 9 nucleotides line up with TRBD2. With 6 bases clipped from V and 4 bases from J, the junction kept 12 bases outside the gene matches. Germline V lookup: CDR1 MNHEY, CDR2 SMNVEV (reference sequence). The CDR3 covers 16 residues. For the CDR3, the DNA is TGTGCCAGCAGCCATCCCGCGGGAGGGCCTTTAGAGACCCAGTACTTC. Protein product: CASSHPAGGPLETQYF.

This sequence joins TRBV5-1 and TRBJ2-3; 7 bases match TRBD2. J was trimmed by 5 bases and V by 5 bases; bases with no gene match: 8. The CDR3 has 14 residues. From germline, CDR1 is SGHRS and CDR2 YFSETQ. The CDR3 sequence: CASRGGARQDTQYF. For the CDR3, the DNA is TGCGCCAGCAGGGGAGGGGCCCGGCAAGATACGCAGTATTTT.

V gene TRBV4-1 combines with J gene TRBJ2-1; the match to TRBD2 covers 9 bases. Germline V gives CDR1 MGHRA, CDR2 YSYEKL. The CDR3 sequence is 16 residues long. V gave up 0 bases and J gave up 2 bases; unmatched junction bases: 2. The CDR3 DNA sequence: TGCGCCAGCAGCCAAGAGGGGACTAGCCCCTACAATGAGCAGTTCTTC. It yields the protein CASSQEGTSPYNEQFF.

The chain combines TRBV6-2 or TRBV6-3 with TRBJ1-1; 7 bases map to TRBD1. Trimming at V came to 0 bases and at J to 7 bases, leaving 23 bases not matched to a gene. This CDR3 has 20 residues. Germline V gives CDR1 MNHEY, CDR2 SVGEGT. The CDR3 is CASSYSTIMTGPLIDLEAFF. CDR3 DNA sequence: TGTGCCAGCAGTTACTCGACGATTATGACAGGGCCCCTTATAGACCTTGAAGCTTTCTTT.

This rearrangement joins TRBV27 to TRBJ2-1, with TRBD1 matching over 9 bases. CDR3 length: 13 amino acids. Unmatched junction bases numbered 4, after V lost 5 bases and J lost 8 bases. Germline values: CDR1 MNHEY, CDR2 SMNVEV (reference sequence). This chain's CDR3 is CASSGQGYHEQFF. The CDR3 DNA reads as TGTGCCAGCAGTGGACAGGGGTACCATGAGCAGTTCTTC.